This paragraph reports one T cell receptor (beta chain). One end of the junction fails to match germline, which may point to a read error. This sample stems from a study of CD8 T cells in Susac syndrome. At the level of the study: When blood was drawn, the patients with Susac syndrome were therapy-naive, on corticosteroids, or on intravenous immunoglobulin alone.

The CDR3 totals 14 residues. Random hexamers were used to reverse transcribe an amount of about 0.5 to 1 ug RNA. TCRdb called the immunoSEQ multiplex PCR reads again in MiXCR, with one record for every CDR3 protein. Found here are 110,000 to 150,000 distinct CDR3 sequences, approximately 96% of them singletons; the top ten hold 0.065% to 0.095%. The receptor comes from a human donor with Susac syndrome. What was sequenced was CD4+ T cells from PBMCs. The chain couples TRBV12-3 or TRBV12-4 to TRBJ2-7; 11 nucleotides match TRBD2. In nucleotides, the CDR3 is TGTGCCAGCAGTCTAGCGGGAGGACTCTACGAGCAGTACTTC. Amino acid sequence: CASSLAGGLYEQYF.